These T cell receptor beta chains were read from a single sample in a study of blood T cell repertoires in COVID-19. Data came from immunoSEQ multiplex PCR; TCRdb stores just in-frame clones and leaves some out. Of about 220,000 clones listed, approximately 80% are singletons. Material: PBMCs or T cells enriched from blood (not recorded which). The origin of the receptors is a middle-aged woman with acute COVID-19. Each CDR3 is given with its conserved first and last residue. D genes are given only for firm matches. Clone size appears in some rows only: once, few, many, or a class for an expanded clone.

NA | TRBJ2-7 | TRBV25-1 | NA | TGTGCCAGCAGGACTAGTAGCAACGAGCAGTACTTC | CASRTSSNEQYF
NA | TRBJ2-7 | TRBV7-9 | NA | TGTGCCAGCAGCTTACAGGGATACGAGCAGTACTTC | CASSLQGYEQYF
NA | TRBJ2-7 | TRBV9 | NA | TGTGCCAGCAGCGTAGAAGGGGCCAGCGAGCAGTACTTC | CASSVEGASEQYF
NA | TRBJ2-2 | TRBV10-1 | NA | TGCGCCAGCAGTGAGGGCAGGGTGAGCACCGGGGAGCTGTTTTTT | CASSEGRVSTGELFF
TRBD2 | TRBJ2-1 | TRBV6-2/TRBV6-3 | NA | TGTGCCAGCAGCTATCTAGCGGGAGGCCACAATGAGCAGTTCTTC | CASSYLAGGHNEQFF
NA | TRBJ2-7 | TRBV27 | NA | TGTGCCAGCAGGAGGACAGACCGACCGAACGAGCAGTACTTC | CASRRTDRPNEQYF
TRBD2 | TRBJ2-2 | TRBV2 | once | TGTGCCAGCAGGGCCCCGAGCGGCGGGGGTGACACCGGGGAGCTGTTTTTT | CASRAPSGGGDTGELFF
NA | TRBJ2-3 | TRBV3-1/TRBV3-2 | NA | TGTGCCAGCAGCCGGCGGGGCACAGATACGCAGTATTTT | CASSRRGTDTQYF
NA | TRBJ1-5 | TRBV19 | NA | TGTGCCAGTACCACGTGGGGAGGATATCGAGAGCCCCAGCATTTT | CASTTWGGYREPQHF
NA | TRBJ2-6 | TRBV15 | NA | TGTGCCACCAGCAGAGACAACTCTGGGGCCAACGTCCTGACTTTC | CATSRDNSGANVLTF
TRBD1 | TRBJ2-7 | TRBV6-5 | NA | TGTGCCAGCAGTAAACAGGGGTCCTACGAGCAGTACTTC | CASSKQGSYEQYF
NA | TRBJ1-5 | TRBV5-1 | NA | TGCGCCAGCAGTTCTACGGGTGACCCTCAGCCCCAGCATTTT | CASSSTGDPQPQHF
TRBD2 | TRBJ2-7 | TRBV9 | once | TGTGCCAGCAGCACCACCGGGACTAGCGGGAGTGGCTACGAGCAGTACTTC | CASSTTGTSGSGYEQYF
TRBD2 | TRBJ2-7 | TRBV19 | NA | TGTGCCAGTGGTAGCGGGAGGGCTCGCGAGCAGTACTTC | CASGSGRAREQYF
TRBD1 | TRBJ2-1 | TRBV24-1 | NA | TGTGCCACCAGTGATTTCGGACAGGGGTTCGGCGGACCAGAGGACAATGAGCAGTTCTTC | CATSDFGQGFGGPEDNEQFF
TRBD2 | TRBJ2-5 | TRBV7-2 | NA | TGTGCCAGCAGGGGGACTAGCGGGTACCAAGAGACCCAGTACTTC | CASRGTSGYQETQYF
NA | TRBJ1-5 | TRBV2 | few | TGTGCCAGCAGTGACGTGGAGAATCAGCCCCAGCATTTT | CASSDVENQPQHF
TRBD1 | TRBJ2-7 | TRBV7-8 | NA | TGTGCCAGCAGCCCCGGACAGGGGGCGTACGAGCAGTACTTC | CASSPGQGAYEQYF
NA | TRBJ1-1 | TRBV27 | NA | TGTGCCAGCAGCCAGGGGACAATGAACACTGAAGCTTTCTTT | CASSQGTMNTEAFF